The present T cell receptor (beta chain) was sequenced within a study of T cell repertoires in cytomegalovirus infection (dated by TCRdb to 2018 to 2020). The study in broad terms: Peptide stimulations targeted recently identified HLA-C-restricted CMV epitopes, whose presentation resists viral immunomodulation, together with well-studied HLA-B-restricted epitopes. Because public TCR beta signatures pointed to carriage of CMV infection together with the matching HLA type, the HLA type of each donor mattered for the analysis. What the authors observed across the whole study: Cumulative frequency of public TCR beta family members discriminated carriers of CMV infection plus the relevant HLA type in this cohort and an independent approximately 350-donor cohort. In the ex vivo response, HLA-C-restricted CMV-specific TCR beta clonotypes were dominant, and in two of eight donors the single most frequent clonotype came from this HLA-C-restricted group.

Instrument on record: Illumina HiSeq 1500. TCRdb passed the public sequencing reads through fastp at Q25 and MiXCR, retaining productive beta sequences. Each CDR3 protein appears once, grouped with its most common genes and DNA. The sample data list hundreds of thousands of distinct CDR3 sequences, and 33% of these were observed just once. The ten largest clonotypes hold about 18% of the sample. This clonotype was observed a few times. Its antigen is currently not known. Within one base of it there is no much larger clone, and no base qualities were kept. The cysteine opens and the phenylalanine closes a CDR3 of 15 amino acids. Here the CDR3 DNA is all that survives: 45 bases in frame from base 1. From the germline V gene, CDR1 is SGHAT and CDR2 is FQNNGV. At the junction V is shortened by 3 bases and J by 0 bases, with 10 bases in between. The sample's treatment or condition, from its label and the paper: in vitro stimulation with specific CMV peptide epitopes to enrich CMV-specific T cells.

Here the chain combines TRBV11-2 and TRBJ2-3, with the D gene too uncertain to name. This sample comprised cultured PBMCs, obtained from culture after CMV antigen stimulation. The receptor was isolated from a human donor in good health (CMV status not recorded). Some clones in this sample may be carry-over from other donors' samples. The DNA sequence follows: TGTGCCAGCAGCTTGTACGGGCCTAGCACAGATACGCAGTATTTT. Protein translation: CASSLYGPSTDTQYF.